Sequencing of this T cell receptor (beta chain) was carried out in a study of cytomegalovirus exposure and HLA in healthy donors. The sample holds a few counts of this clone. Its antigen is undetermined. Whole-study findings and limits: Among TCR beta chains, those listed as cytomegalovirus-associated numbered more than 150. Among TCR beta chains of equal frequency, HLA-associated ones were more clonally expanded in a later analysis. Within a later analysis, the majority of CMV-associated TCR beta chains appeared HLA-restricted.

Primers for the PCR totalled 60 Vbeta and 13 Jbeta. Libraries were prepared by immunoSEQ multiplex PCR; TCRdb keeps only in-frame clonotypes and omits some of them. The sample shows nearly 200,000 clones, over 80% of them seen only once. Sequencing input: PBMCs. This clonotype was obtained from a man aged 25-40 years in good health and CMV-seronegative.

CDR3 DNA sequence: TGTGCCAGCAGTCCCCCCCCAGGGGCCTCCGAGCAGTACTTC. Amino acids: CASSPPPGASEQYF. This rearrangement joins TRBV6-6 to TRBJ2-7, with D possibly matching TRBD1 (6 bases). The length of the CDR3 is 14 residues. Trimming shortened V by 5 bases and J by 6 bases, and 17 bases separated the two germline ends. Germline CDR1 reads MNHNY; CDR2 reads SVGAGI (reference sequence).